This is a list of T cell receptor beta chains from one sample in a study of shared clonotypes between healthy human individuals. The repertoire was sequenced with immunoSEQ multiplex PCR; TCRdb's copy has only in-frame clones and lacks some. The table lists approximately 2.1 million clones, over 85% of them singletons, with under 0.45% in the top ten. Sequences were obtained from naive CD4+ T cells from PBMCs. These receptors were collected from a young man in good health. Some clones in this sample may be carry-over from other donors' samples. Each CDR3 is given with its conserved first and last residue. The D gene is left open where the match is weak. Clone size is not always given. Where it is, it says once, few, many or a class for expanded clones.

TGCGCCAGCAGGGGACAGGTGACGGGAGAGCAGTACTTC CASRGQVTGEQYF NA TRBJ2-7 TRBV10-2 TRBD1
TGTGCCAGCAGCGCCCAGCCCGGGAACACCATATATTTT CASSAQPGNTIYF NA TRBJ1-3 TRBV7-3 NA
TGCGCCAGCAGCCAGCCCAAGGTGGGAGCTGTCACAGATACGCAGTATTTT CASSQPKVGAVTDTQYF NA TRBJ2-3 TRBV4-1 NA
TGTGCCAGCAGCTTCATCGGGGCCACCGGGGAGCTGTTTTTT CASSFIGATGELFF NA TRBJ2-2 TRBV7-9 NA
TGTGCCAGCAGCTCTGCAGGGACCCAGTACTTC CASSSAGTQYF NA TRBJ2-5 TRBV7-9 NA
TGCGCCAGCAGCTTATCACTAGCCCTAGGGGTGGAGACCCAGTACTTC CASSLSLALGVETQYF NA TRBJ2-5 TRBV5-1 NA
TGCAGCGTCGGTGGGGGCAGGGACGCTAACTATGGCTACACCTTC CSVGGGRDANYGYTF NA TRBJ1-2 TRBV29-1 NA
TGCAGCGATGGGACGCCGGGGCGAGAGACCCAGTACTTC CSDGTPGRETQYF NA TRBJ2-5 TRBV29-1 NA
TGTGCCAGCAGCTCGCGACTAGCGGCACGGGTTCGGCAGTTCTTC CASSSRLAARVRQFF NA TRBJ2-1 TRBV9 TRBD2
TGTGCCAGCACCCCGTCGGGGGGGAGGATCATTCAGTACTTC CASTPSGGRIIQYF NA TRBJ2-4 TRBV2 TRBD2
TGCGCCAGCAGCACGGGACAGTACTACGAGCAGTACTTC CASSTGQYYEQYF NA TRBJ2-7 TRBV5-1 TRBD1
TGTGCCAGCAGGACTACAGTGAACACTGAAGCTTTCTTT CASRTTVNTEAFF NA TRBJ1-1 TRBV6-1 NA
TGCGCCAGCAGCTGGACTAGCGGGAGGTGGTACGAGCAGTACTTC CASSWTSGRWYEQYF NA TRBJ2-7 TRBV10-2 TRBD2
TGTGCCATCAGTGAAGGCAAAAACTCTGGAAACACCATATATTTT CAISEGKNSGNTIYF NA TRBJ1-3 TRBV10-3 NA
TGTGCCAGCGCAGGGGGCGGCAATCAGCCCCAGCATTTT CASAGGGNQPQHF NA TRBJ1-5 TRBV2 TRBD1
TGCGCCAGCAGCTATCCTCGGGACAGCCACCATCTGGCCCTCACCGGGGAGCTGTTTTTT CASSYPRDSHHLALTGELFF NA TRBJ2-2 TRBV5-1 TRBD1
TGCGCCAGCACCGTCGAGGGGACCCCGGGCGGTGAGCAGTTCTTC CASTVEGTPGGEQFF NA TRBJ2-1 TRBV5-1 NA
TGTGCCACCAGCAGATCCGGGGCCGTACGGACTAGCTCCTCGGGGGATGAGCAGTTCTTC CATSRSGAVRTSSSGDEQFF NA TRBJ2-1 TRBV15 TRBD2
TGCGCCAGCAGCTTGGCCGGCGGACAGGGGGACGGAGCCAAAAACATTCAGTACTTC CASSLAGGQGDGAKNIQYF NA TRBJ2-4 TRBV5-1 TRBD1
TGTGCCAGTTTAGGCTCTGGAAACACCATATATTTT CASLGSGNTIYF NA TRBJ1-3 TRBV6-5 NA
TGTGCCAGCACCCCTTTACAGGGGCGGAACACTGAAGCTTTCTTT CASTPLQGRNTEAFF NA TRBJ1-1 TRBV11-2 TRBD1
TGTGCCAGCAGCTTAGAGTGGAGGGGCAGGGGGACATTCAATGAGCAGTTCTTC CASSLEWRGRGTFNEQFF NA TRBJ2-1 TRBV7-9 NA
TGTGCCAGCAGCTGGGACATGAACACCGGGGAGCTGTTTTTT CASSWDMNTGELFF NA TRBJ2-2 TRBV5-4 NA
TGTGCCAGCAGCACCGACTCCTACGAGCAGTACTTC CASSTDSYEQYF NA TRBJ2-7 TRBV5-4 NA
TGCGCCAGCACCGACACTCAAGAGACCCAGTACTTC CASTDTQETQYF once TRBJ2-5 TRBV5-1 NA
TGTGCCAGCAGTGAATCCCGACTAGCAGGCGGGGAGCTGTTTTTT CASSESRLAGGELFF NA TRBJ2-2 TRBV25-1 TRBD2
TGTGCCAGTACCAGGGGGAGCACCTACGAGCAGTACTTC CASTRGSTYEQYF once TRBJ2-7 TRBV5-4 TRBD1
TGCGCCAGCAGCCCCCAACGGGGAGATACGCAGTATTTT CASSPQRGDTQYF NA TRBJ2-3 TRBV4-3 NA